The next 15 T cell receptor beta chains were all read from a single sample in a study of blood T cell repertoires in COVID-19. TCRdb's copy holds only in-frame clones and misses some; the assay was immunoSEQ multiplex PCR. The table shows 30,000 or so clones, with 85% to 90% occurring only once. Sample: peripheral blood. These receptors all stem from a man aged 60 to 75 with active COVID-19.

The J gene is TRBJ2-7, the V gene TRBV7-2; D unresolved. CDR3 length equals 15 residues. V lost 5 bases and J lost 0, with 14 bases in between. The V gene's germline CDR1 is SGHTA and CDR2 FQGNSA. The CDR3 DNA reads TGTGCCAGCAGCCCATCGGCGGTGAGCTCCTACGAGCAGTACTTC. Translated: CASSPSAVSSYEQYF.

The CDR3 here is CASMREPYNEKLFF. CDR3 nucleotides: TGTGCCAGCATGAGGGAGCCTTATAATGAAAAACTGTTTTTT. The chain is built from TRBV6-5 and TRBJ1-4, with D unclear. Germline V gene sequence: CDR1 MNHEY, CDR2 SVGAGI. With 7 bases removed from V and 4 bases from J, the gap between germline ends came to 13 bases. The CDR3 totals 14 residues.

The chain uses TRBV14 and TRBJ1-2, with unresolved D. Per the germline V gene, CDR1 is SGHDN and CDR2 is FVKESK. V was shortened by 4 bases and J by 0 bases, with 12 bases between the two germline ends. The CDR3 is 15 residues long. The CDR3 DNA reads TGTGCCAGCAGCCTCGGTCTTGCCCCTAACTATGGCTACACCTTC. Translated, it gives CASSLGLAPNYGYTF.

A single count supports this clone. The chain employs TRBV6-5 and TRBJ1-4; TRBD1 matches at 7 bases. Per the germline V gene, CDR1 is MNHEY and CDR2 is SVGAGI. V was pared by 2 bases and J by 5 bases, with 5 bases of the junction left unmatched. The CDR3 extends over 15 amino acids. The CDR3 nucleotides are TGTGCCAGCAGTTACGTTAGGGGGCCAAATGAAAAACTGTTTTTT. It specifies CASSYVRGPNEKLFF.

The chain carries TRBV27 and TRBJ1-1; D unresolved. Germline V gene sequence: CDR1 MNHEY, CDR2 SMNVEV (reference sequence). Trimming stripped 0 bases from V and 7 bases from J, with 9 bases between. The CDR3 has 13 amino acids. The DNA of the CDR3 is TGTGCCAGCAGTTTATCGTTCGGGGTTGAAGCTTTCTTT. Its protein is CASSLSFGVEAFF.

The chain combines TRBV19 with TRBJ2-3; 9 bases line up with TRBD2. CDR1 and CDR2 from the germline V gene are LNHDA and SQIVND (reference sequence). After removal of 5 bases from V and 4 bases from J, the junction contained 10 bases not matched to a gene. This CDR3 has 16 residues. CDR3 in DNA: TGTGCCAGTAGTGCCCGCCGGCGGGGGGGTTCAGATACGCAGTATTTT. Protein product: CASSARRRGGSDTQYF.

This clone was counted only a few times. The chain couples TRBV18 to TRBJ2-6; TRBD1 matches 8 bases. This CDR3 is built from 15 residues. The V gene's germline CDR1 is KGHSH and CDR2 LQKENI. V trimming: 9 bases; J trimming: 0 bases; junction bases outside the gene matches: 4. The DNA for the CDR3 is TGTGCCAGTAGTACAGGGGGCTCTGGGGCCAACGTCCTGACTTTC. This gives the protein CASSTGGSGANVLTF.

The chain uses TRBV10-3 and TRBJ1-2, with a tentative D call TRBD1 (5 bases). The ends were cut back, 3 bases at V and 4 bases at J, with 21 bases in the middle. The CDR3 spans 17 residues. Germline V gene data show CDR1 as ENHRY and CDR2 as SYGVKD. This CDR3 reads CAISEIKGLGLSYGYTF. CDR3 nucleotide sequence: TGTGCCATCAGTGAAATCAAGGGTCTGGGACTGAGCTATGGCTACACCTTC.

The V and J genes are TRBV11-2 and TRBJ1-6; D might be TRBD1 (6 bases). The CDR3 spans 18 residues. Germline values: CDR1 SGHAT, CDR2 FQNNGV. V was shortened by 1 base and J by 0 bases, with 13 bases between the two germline ends. The CDR3 sequence: CASSLAAGDSSYNSPLHF. CDR3 DNA sequence: TGTGCCAGCAGCTTAGCAGCAGGGGATAGCTCCTATAATTCACCCCTCCACTTT.

The chain combines TRBV7-2 with TRBJ1-1; tentatively, D is TRBD1 (5 bases). The ends were cut back, 4 bases at V and 1 base at J, with 13 bases in the middle. Germline loops: CDR1 SGHTA, CDR2 FQGNSA. The CDR3 runs to 15 residues. Written as DNA, the CDR3 is TGTGCCAGCAGCTCCCGACAGAACAAGAACACTGAAGCTTTCTTT. Protein: CASSSRQNKNTEAFF.

The count of this clone is one. The chain recombines TRBV28 with TRBJ1-5; 8 nucleotides agree with TRBD1. The length of the CDR3 is 15 residues. V lost 6 bases, J lost 6 bases, and 10 bases stayed unmatched. Germline V CDR1 and CDR2: MDHEN, SYDVKM. CDR3 bases: TGTGCCAGCAGCCTCTCCGACAGGGGTCGTCAGCCCCAGCATTTT. It specifies CASSLSDRGRQPQHF.

The chain has TRBV4-2 and TRBJ1-1; D is possibly TRBD1 (6 bases). Germline V gene sequence: CDR1 LGHNA, CDR2 YNFKEQ. Trimming cost V 4 bases and J 2 bases, with 11 bases left between them. This CDR3 comprises 14 residues. CDR3 coding DNA: TGTGCCAGCAGCCCAAACAGGGCAAACACTGAAGCTTTCTTT. Its protein product is CASSPNRANTEAFF.

The chain uses TRBV18 and TRBJ2-6; D is uncertain. The V gene's germline CDR1 is KGHSH and CDR2 LQKENI. Deletions cut 5 bases from V and 3 bases from J, with 11 bases between. The CDR3 is 15 amino acids. The DNA of the CDR3 is TGTGCCAGCTCAGAGGCCGTCGGTGGGGCCAACGTCCTGACTTTC. Encoded protein: CASSEAVGGANVLTF.

This CDR3 is CASSPWTEPYEQYF. CDR3 bases: TGTGCCAGCAGCCCCTGGACAGAGCCCTACGAGCAGTACTTC. V and J are TRBV7-3 and TRBJ2-7, with D possibly TRBD1 on 6 matching bases. Germline-derived CDR1 and CDR2 are SGHTA and FQGTGA. There are 14 residues in the CDR3. Trimming stripped 5 bases from V and 2 bases from J, with 13 bases between.

The gene calls are TRBV6-5 and TRBJ1-6, with 9 bases identical to TRBD1. The V gene's germline CDR1 is MNHEY and CDR2 SVGAGI. This CDR3 contains 15 residues. Trimming at V came to 6 bases and at J to 8 bases, leaving 8 bases not matched to a gene. In nucleotides, the CDR3 is TGTGCCAGCAGCATACAGGGGGCCGGGGATTCACCCCTCCACTTT. This encodes CASSIQGAGDSPLHF.